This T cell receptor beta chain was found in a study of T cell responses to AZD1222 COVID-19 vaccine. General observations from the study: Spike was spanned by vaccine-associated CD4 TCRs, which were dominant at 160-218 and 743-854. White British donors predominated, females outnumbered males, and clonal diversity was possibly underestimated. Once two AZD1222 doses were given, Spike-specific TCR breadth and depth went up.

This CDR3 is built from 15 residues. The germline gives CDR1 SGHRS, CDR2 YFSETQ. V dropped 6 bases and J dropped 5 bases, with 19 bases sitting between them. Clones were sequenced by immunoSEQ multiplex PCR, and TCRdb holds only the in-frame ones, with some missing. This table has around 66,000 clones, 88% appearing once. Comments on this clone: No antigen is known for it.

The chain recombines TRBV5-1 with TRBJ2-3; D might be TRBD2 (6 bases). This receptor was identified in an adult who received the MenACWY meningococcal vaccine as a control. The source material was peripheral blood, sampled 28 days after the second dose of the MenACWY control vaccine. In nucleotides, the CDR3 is TGCGCCAGCACCGTTCAGGGCGGGAAGGTAGATACGCAGTATTTT. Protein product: CASTVQGGKVDTQYF.